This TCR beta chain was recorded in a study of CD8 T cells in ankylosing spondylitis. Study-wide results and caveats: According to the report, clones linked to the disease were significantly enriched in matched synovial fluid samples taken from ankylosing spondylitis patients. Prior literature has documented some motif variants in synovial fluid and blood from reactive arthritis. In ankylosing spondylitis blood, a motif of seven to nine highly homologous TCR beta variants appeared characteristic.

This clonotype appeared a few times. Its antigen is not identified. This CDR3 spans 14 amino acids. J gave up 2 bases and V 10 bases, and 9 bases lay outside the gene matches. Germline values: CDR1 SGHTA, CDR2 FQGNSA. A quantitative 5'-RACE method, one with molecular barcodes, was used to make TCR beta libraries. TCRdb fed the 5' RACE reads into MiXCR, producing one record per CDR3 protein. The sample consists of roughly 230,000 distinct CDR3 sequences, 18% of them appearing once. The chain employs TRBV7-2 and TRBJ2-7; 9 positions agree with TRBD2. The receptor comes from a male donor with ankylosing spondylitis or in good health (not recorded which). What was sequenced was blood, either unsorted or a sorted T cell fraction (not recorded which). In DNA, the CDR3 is TGTGCCATCCCACTCCTAGCGGGAACCTACGAGCAGTACTTC. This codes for CAIPLLAGTYEQYF.